Detailed here is one TCR beta chain. Trimming pared 1 base from V and 6 bases from J, leaving 12 bases between. CDR1 is SGHTA, CDR2 FQGNSA, per germline. The CDR3 extends over 14 amino acids. The data derive from a study of cytomegalovirus exposure and HLA in healthy donors. PCR amplification relied on 60 Vbeta primers (plus 13 Jbeta primers). Here immunoSEQ multiplex PCR was the method, and the copy in TCRdb shows in-frame clones only, minus some. The sample has about 88,000 clones; more than 60% are singletons. The chain is built from TRBV7-2 and TRBJ1-2; no clear D gene. This receptor was taken from a man aged 25 to 40 in good health and CMV-seronegative. The sequenced sample was PBMCs. The CDR3 reads CASSLVSSSNGYTF. The CDR3 nucleotides are TGTGCCAGCAGCTTAGTTTCATCGAGCAATGGCTACACCTTC.